This T cell receptor (beta chain) originates from a study of OX40 agonist ivuxolimab in advanced cancers. Study information: Ivuxolimab, an agonist antibody against OX40 (CD134), was given to patients. Prior therapy, whether anti-PD-1, anti-PD-L1 or anti-CTLA-4, was allowed, and 40% had some. There were three patients with partial responses, one having hepatocellular carcinoma and two cutaneous melanoma. Findings and caveats of the study: The mean number of expanded clones was higher in CD8+ T cells than in CD4+.

Sequenced by immunoSEQ multiplex PCR; TCRdb stores in-frame clones only, minus some. The sample holds 70,000 or so clones, roughly nine tenths seen once. With regard to this clone: The antigen remains unidentified.

This TCR was recovered from an adult with an advanced solid tumor such as melanoma, head and neck, liver or kidney cancer. The sample in question was CD4+ or CD8+ T cells sorted from blood, obtained in a trial of the OX40 agonist ivuxolimab.

CDR3 region: CASSQVPGPAEGSYGYTF. In DNA form, the CDR3 reads TGTGCCAGCAGCCAAGTTCCAGGCCCGGCTGAGGGGAGCTATGGCTACACCTTC. The rearrangement uses TRBV4-2 and TRBJ1-2; D perhaps matches TRBD1 (5 bases). The CDR3 is 18 residues long. Germline assignment: CDR1 LGHNA and CDR2 YNFKEQ. Deletions cut 1 base from V and 4 bases from J, with 22 bases between.